What follows are 22 T cell receptor beta chains derived from one specimen sequenced in a study of blood T cells in healthy people across ages. Primed by a sample-barcoded 5' primer and a J-beta primer mix, a second PCR proceeded for 7 to 11 cycles. TCRdb redid the calling of the 5' RACE reads with MiXCR, one entry per CDR3 protein. Of roughly 2 million distinct CDR3 sequences listed, about 50% are singletons. The source material was blood. The receptors stem from a woman aged 40 to 50 in good health.

This chain connects TRBV6-6 to TRBJ1-6; no clear D. Trimming left V 7 bases short and J 9 bases short, with 10 bases between. The CDR3 runs to 12 residues. Germline lookup yields CDR1 MNHNY and CDR2 SVGAGI (reference sequence). CDR3 nucleotides: TGTGCCAGCACCGAAGGAGTTTCACCCCTCCACTTT. Residues: CASTEGVSPLHF.

The chain couples TRBV24-1 to TRBJ2-1; TRBD2 agrees at 7 bases. The J call could be wrong; TRBJ2-7 is a better fit for the DNA end. CDR1 is KGHDR and CDR2 is SFDVKD in the germline V gene. The CDR3 runs 14 residues. The DNA of the CDR3 is TGTGCCACCAAGGCGGGGGAGGCATACAATGAGCAGTACTTC. It is translated as CATKAGEAYNEQYF.

The chain couples TRBV13 to TRBJ1-4; D is unresolved. The CDR3 consists of 15 residues. Trimming shortened V by 3 bases and J by 5 bases, and 13 bases separated the two germline ends. In germline, CDR1 is PRHDT, CDR2 FYEKMQ (reference sequence). CDR3 residues: CASSFNKGGNEKLFF. As DNA, the CDR3 is TGTGCCAGCAGCTTCAACAAGGGAGGGAATGAAAAACTGTTTTTT.

This clonotype was counted only a few times. The V gene is TRBV9, the J gene TRBJ2-5; no clear D gene. The CDR3 is made up of 14 amino acids. Germline V gene lookup returns CDR1 SGDLS and CDR2 YYNGEE. With 3 bases removed from V and 0 bases from J, the gap between germline ends came to 9 bases. The CDR3 nucleotides read TGTGCCAGCAGCGCGGGCCGGGACCAAGAGACCCAGTACTTC. Translating gives CASSAGRDQETQYF.

The V call is TRBV6-2 or TRBV6-3, the J call TRBJ2-5; D possibly matches TRBD1 or TRBD2 (7 bases each). CDR1 is MNHEY, CDR2 SVGEGT, per germline. CDR3 length: 15 amino acids. Trimming removed 9 bases at V and 11 bases at J, with 28 bases between. The CDR3 DNA sequence: TGTGCCAGGAGTGCAGGGGAGGGGGCGACGGATGAGCAGTACTTC. Residues: CARSAGEGATDEQYF.

This clonotype showed up just a few times. The genes are TRBV25-1 and TRBJ2-5, with 10 bases aligning to TRBD1. The germline V gene encodes CDR1 MGHDK and CDR2 SYGVNS. V lost 3 bases and J lost 5; bases outside the gene matches: 15. The CDR3 loop spans 18 amino acids. The CDR3 DNA sequence: TGTGCCAGCAGTGATCCTACCCGCTCGACAGGGGGCTGGGAGACCCAGTACTTC. As protein: CASSDPTRSTGGWETQYF.

This clonotype has just a few counts. This chain links TRBV3-1 with TRBJ2-5, with 8 bases that match TRBD2. The V and J ends lost 0 bases and 1 base, in that order; junction bases with no gene match: 4. Germline loops: CDR1 LGHDT, CDR2 YNNKEL (reference sequence). The CDR3 totals 16 residues. CDR3 protein: CASSQDKRGSQETQYF. DNA of the CDR3: TGTGCCAGCAGCCAAGATAAGCGGGGGAGCCAAGAGACCCAGTACTTC.

V usage is TRBV29-1 and J usage is TRBJ1-1; 9 nucleotides line up with TRBD1. This CDR3 comprises 14 residues. Trimming removed 4 bases from V and 4 bases from J; junction bases left unmatched: 7. Germline V gives CDR1 SQVTM, CDR2 ANQGSEA. The CDR3 loop reads CSVGGDRVGTEAFF. For the CDR3, the DNA is TGCAGCGTTGGTGGGGACAGGGTGGGCACTGAAGCTTTCTTT.

In its sample, this clonotype was seen a few times. The chain combines TRBV14 with TRBJ1-6; a possible D gene is TRBD1 (5 bases). CDR3 length: 13 amino acids. Germline CDR1 SGHDN, CDR2 FVKESK. V was pared by 7 bases and J by 7 bases, with 11 bases between. The CDR3 DNA sequence: TGTGCCAGCAACTCGGGGGGGAATTCACCCCTCCACTTT. It yields the protein CASNSGGNSPLHF.

This clonotype was found a few times. The chain recombines TRBV7-2 with TRBJ2-1; a possible D gene is TRBD1 (6 bases). The ends were cut back, 5 bases at V and 2 bases at J, with 22 bases in the middle. There are 18 residues in the CDR3. Germline-derived CDR1 and CDR2 are SGHTA and FQGNSA. Here the CDR3 DNA reads TGTGCCAGCAGCCTAGGTCGTTCGGGACAAGCTCCCTACAATGAGCAGTTCTTC. Amino acid sequence: CASSLGRSGQAPYNEQFF.

This chain links TRBV7-2 with TRBJ2-6, with D perhaps given as TRBD1 or TRBD2 (5 bases each). The CDR3 loop spans 19 amino acids. Germline V gene lookup returns CDR1 SGHTA and CDR2 FQGNSA. V was shortened by 1 base and J by 0 bases, with 16 bases between the two germline ends. The CDR3 coding sequence is TGTGCCAGCAGCTTAGTGAGGTCAGGGAGACACTCTGGGGCCAACGTCCTGACTTTC. Translation gives CASSLVRSGRHSGANVLTF.

The chain joins TRBV10-3 to TRBJ2-5; the D gene could be TRBD1 or TRBD2 (5 bases each). Trimming removed 2 bases from V and 2 bases from J, with 12 bases in between. The CDR3 consists of 15 residues. The V gene's germline CDR1 is ENHRY and CDR2 SYGVKD. CDR3 residues: CAISEAGTVQETQYF. CDR3 bases: TGTGCCATCAGTGAGGCCGGGACGGTTCAAGAGACCCAGTACTTC.

The chain couples TRBV7-9 to TRBJ1-6; D unclear. Germline V lookup: CDR1 SEHNR, CDR2 FQNEAQ (reference sequence). V lost 1 base, J lost 5 bases, and 12 bases lay in between. The CDR3 totals 16 residues. CDR3 nucleotides: TGTGCCAGCAGCTTAGAGGGATCTCCGAATAATTCACCCCTCCACTTT. Amino acids: CASSLEGSPNNSPLHF.

The CDR3 DNA sequence: TGCAGTGCTAGAGCTAGCGGGGGTTCGGGGGAGACCCAGTACTTC. It encodes CSARASGGSGETQYF. The rearrangement uses TRBV20-1 and TRBJ2-5; TRBD2 matches at 10 bases. The CDR3 extends over 15 amino acids. The germline V gene encodes CDR1 DFQATT and CDR2 SNEGSKA (reference sequence). V trimming: 1 base; J trimming: 5 bases; junction bases outside the gene matches: 7.

The CDR3 loop is CSVEVIGETQYF. The CDR3 DNA reads as TGCAGCGTTGAAGTGATCGGAGAGACCCAGTACTTC. This chain links TRBV29-1 with TRBJ2-5, with D unclear. The CDR3 extends over 12 amino acids. Trimming removed 1 base from V and 4 bases from J, with 7 bases in between. CDR1 is SQVTM and CDR2 is ANQGSEA in the germline V gene. The full variable domain, its missing parts supplied by reference TRBV29-1 and TRBJ2-5, is SAVISQKPSRDICQRGTSLTIQCQVDSQVTMMFWYRQQPGQSLTLIATANQGSEATYESGFVIDKFPISRPNLTFSTLTVSNMSPEDSSIYLCSVEVIGETQYFGPGTRLLVL.

The V and J genes are TRBV5-1 and TRBJ1-1; 10 bases line up with TRBD1. This CDR3 is built from 16 residues. The trim removed 4 bases at V and 5 bases at J, leaving 11 bases unmatched. Per the germline V gene, CDR1 is SGHRS and CDR2 is YFSETQ. The CDR3 region is CASSVAGTGDRTEAFF. DNA for the CDR3: TGCGCCAGCAGCGTGGCCGGGACAGGGGATCGAACTGAAGCTTTCTTT. Variable domain in full (rest from reference TRBV5-1 and TRBJ1-1): KAGVTQTPRYLIKTRGQQVTLSCSPISGHRSVSWYQQTPGQGLQFLFEYFSETQRNKGNFPGRFSGRQFSNSRSEMNVSTLELGDSALYLCASSVAGTGDRTEAFFGQGTRLTVV.

The rearrangement joins TRBV5-1 to TRBJ2-5; 14 nucleotides agree with TRBD2. Germline assignment: CDR1 SGHRS and CDR2 YFSETQ. V was pared by 6 bases and J by 3 bases, with 7 bases of the junction left unmatched. The CDR3 covers 16 residues. Written as DNA, the CDR3 is TGCGCCAGCAACCGAGGGGGACTAGCGGGGGAAGAGACCCAGTACTTC. It encodes CASNRGGLAGEETQYF.

CDR3 nucleotide sequence: TGTGCCAGCAGCTTAATGACAGGGACACCGGGGGCCAACGTCCTGACTTTC. Translation: CASSLMTGTPGANVLTF. V and J are TRBV7-2 and TRBJ2-6, with 7 bases fitting TRBD1. The CDR3 loop spans 17 amino acids. After removal of 2 bases from V and 4 bases from J, the junction contained 8 bases not matched to a gene. CDR1 is SGHTA and CDR2 is FQGNSA in the germline V gene.

The chain combines TRBV25-1 with TRBJ2-7; no clear D. Trimming removed 5 bases at V and 0 bases at J, with 8 bases between. The CDR3 has 13 residues. From germline, CDR1 is MGHDK and CDR2 SYGVNS. The CDR3 spells CASSTPFSYEQYF. DNA of the CDR3: TGTGCCAGCAGTACACCCTTCTCCTACGAGCAGTACTTC.

V and J are TRBV5-1 and TRBJ2-4; D gene ambiguous. Trimming pared 2 bases from V and 6 bases from J, leaving 6 bases between. Germline lookup yields CDR1 SGHRS and CDR2 YFSETQ. The length of the CDR3 is 12 residues. CDR3 nucleotide sequence: TGCGCCAGCAGCTTTGGTTCAAACATTCAGTACTTC. This gives the protein CASSFGSNIQYF.

The CDR3 loop is CASSPGLPEGTEAFF. DNA for the CDR3: TGTGCCAGCAGCCCGGGCTTACCCGAAGGGACTGAAGCTTTCTTT. The chain couples TRBV7-2 to TRBJ1-1; D remains unclear. Trimming removed 5 bases at V and 5 bases at J, with 18 bases between. Germline loops: CDR1 SGHTA, CDR2 FQGNSA. This CDR3 comprises 15 residues. The whole variable domain, remainder taken from reference TRBV7-2 and TRBJ1-1, is GAGVSQSPSNKVTEKGKDVELRCDPISGHTALYWYRQSLGQGLEFLIYFQGNSAPDKSGLPSDRFSAERTGGSVSTLTIQRTQQEDSAVYLCASSPGLPEGTEAFFGQGTRLTVV.

The chain combines TRBV5-5 with TRBJ1-5; D unclear. Germline CDR1 reads SGHKS; CDR2 reads YYEKEE (reference sequence). V lost 3 bases to trimming and J lost 5 bases, with 24 bases between them. The CDR3 loop spans 18 amino acids. The CDR3 loop reads CASSYLPTTFRADQPQHF. The CDR3 DNA reads TGTGCCAGCAGCTACCTTCCTACGACATTCCGGGCTGATCAGCCCCAGCATTTT.